This T cell receptor beta chain was identified during a study of blood T cell repertoires in COVID-19. Study summary: Samples taken during acute and convalescent COVID-19 were collected in the United States, Italy and Spain. From T cells, B-cell-depleted T cells, or PBMCs came the material, which was cDNA or gDNA.

V was pared by 3 bases and J by 7 bases, with 13 bases between. Germline-derived CDR1 and CDR2 are MGHRA and YSYEKL. The CDR3 sequence is 15 residues long. In the authors' methods: Amplification with reference gene primers provided the estimates of nucleated cell counts. Here immunoSEQ multiplex PCR was the method, and the copy in TCRdb shows in-frame clones only, minus some. V, J and clone size are taken as reported in that table, and D and trimming were inferred from the DNA itself. The sample consists of about 260,000 clones, approximately 80% of them appearing once. This clonotype originated in a human donor in a cohort sampled during active COVID-19. The chain couples TRBV4-1 to TRBJ1-6; a possible D gene is TRBD1 (5 bases). Sequenced input: peripheral blood. The CDR3, as DNA: TGCGCCAGCAGCCAGCAGGGCCGATCCAATTCACCCCTCCACTTT. This codes for CASSQQGRSNSPLHF.